The 29 T cell receptor beta chains below all came from one sample that was sequenced in a study of blood T cells in healthy people across ages. It was with a sample-barcoded 5' primer and a J-beta primer mix that a second PCR of roughly 7 to 12 cycles was run. In TCRdb, the 5' RACE reads were re-called with MiXCR into one record per CDR3 protein. Of nearly 800,000 distinct CDR3 sequences in the sample, approximately 25% were seen once. The data also belong to a second study, concerning T cells of mothers and their children.

The specimen sequenced was blood. Receptors were obtained from a boy under 18 in good health.

The CDR3 nucleotides read TGTGCCACCAGCAGAGATGGGCAGATCTATGGCTACACCTTC. This sequence encodes CATSRDGQIYGYTF. V gene TRBV15 combines with J gene TRBJ1-2; D gene ambiguous. In germline, CDR1 is LNHNV, CDR2 YYDKDF (reference sequence). The CDR3 is 14 residues long. Deletions cut 0 bases from V and 4 bases from J, with 9 bases between.

This clonotype was seen a few times. The rearrangement links TRBV6-6 to TRBJ2-5, with D tentatively TRBD2 (5 bases). Germline V lookup: CDR1 MNHNY, CDR2 SVGAGI (reference sequence). Trimming cost V 0 bases and J 5 bases, with 16 bases left between them. The CDR3 consists of 16 residues. The CDR3 spells CASSYSLRGPGETQYF. DNA for the CDR3: TGTGCCAGCAGTTACTCTCTTCGAGGGCCCGGTGAGACCCAGTACTTC.

The chain couples TRBV28 to TRBJ2-5; D possibly corresponds to TRBD1 (6 bases). The DNA end is more similar to TRBJ2-7, so the J call may be wrong. This CDR3 is built from 15 residues. CDR1 and CDR2 (germline): MDHEN, SYDVKM. DNA of the CDR3: TGTGCCAGCAGTTTCGCCGCGACAGGATATGGCGAGCAGTACTTC. Protein: CASSFAATGYGEQYF.

The table lists this clonotype with a few counts. The chain has TRBV29-1 and TRBJ2-7; a weak D match, TRBD2 (5 bases). The length of the CDR3 is 11 residues. Germline lookup yields CDR1 SQVTM and CDR2 ANQGSEA. With 7 bases removed from V and 3 bases from J, the gap between germline ends came to 10 bases. CDR3 DNA sequence: TGCAGCGCCGGAGAGGGCTACGAGCAGTACTTC. Encoded protein: CSAGEGYEQYF.

The chain links TRBV20-1 to TRBJ2-5; no definite D call. The V end lost 3 bases, the J end lost 0 bases, and 8 bases lay between the germline ends. This CDR3 has 13 residues. Germline-derived CDR1 and CDR2 are DFQATT and SNEGSKA (reference sequence). CDR3 nucleotides: TGCAGTGCTAGGGATAGTAACCAAGAGACCCAGTACTTC. Translated: CSARDSNQETQYF.

The chain combines TRBV25-1 with TRBJ2-5; D is possibly TRBD1 or TRBD2 (5 bases each). The J call could be wrong; TRBJ2-7 is a better fit for the DNA end. The CDR3 is 12 residues long. Germline lookup yields CDR1 MGHDK and CDR2 SYGVNS. CDR3 nucleotides: TGTGCCAGCGCCCGGGGCTTGAACGAGCAGTACTTC. Residues: CASARGLNEQYF.

On this clonotype: The junction departs from the called germline gene at one end, perhaps through a read error. The chain combines TRBV14 with TRBJ2-7; either TRBD1 or TRBD2 may supply D (5 bases each). CDR1 and CDR2 from the germline V gene are SGHDN and FVKESK. This CDR3 spans 12 amino acids. Here the CDR3 DNA reads TGTACCAGCAGTGGGGACGGCTACGAGCAGTACTTC. Its translation is CTSSGDGYEQYF.

The J gene is TRBJ2-5, the V gene TRBV7-9; 10 bases agree with TRBD2. J was trimmed by 5 bases and V by 5 bases; bases with no gene match: 11. Germline V CDR1 and CDR2: SEHNR, FQNEAQ (reference sequence). The CDR3 sequence is 16 residues long. CDR3 region: CASSDILAGFVETQYF. CDR3 bases: TGTGCCAGCAGCGACATACTAGCGGGGTTTGTGGAGACCCAGTACTTC. Together with reference TRBV7-9 and TRBJ2-5, the CDR3 gives the full variable domain: DTGVSQNPRHKITKRGQNVTFRCDPISEHNRLYWYRQTLGQGPEFLTYFQNEAQLEKSRLLSDRFSAERPKGSFSTLEIQRTEQGDSAMYLCASSDILAGFVETQYFGPGTRLLVL.

The chain recombines TRBV2 with TRBJ2-7; 7 positions match TRBD1. The CDR3 consists of 11 residues. The germline CDR1 and CDR2 sequences are SNHLY and FYNNEI. V lost 6 bases to trimming and J lost 9 bases; unmatched junction nucleotides: 5. The CDR3 is CASREDRPQYF. CDR3 nucleotides: TGTGCCAGCAGGGAGGACAGGCCGCAGTACTTC.

The V and J genes are TRBV7-9 and TRBJ2-6; no reliable D call. There are 13 residues in the CDR3. V lost 7 bases and J lost 3, with 7 bases in between. Germline V CDR1 and CDR2: SEHNR, FQNEAQ (reference sequence). The CDR3 protein is CASTLGGANVLTF. The CDR3 region has the DNA TGTGCCAGCACCCTTGGTGGGGCCAACGTCCTGACTTTC.

This clonotype occurred a few times. V and J are TRBV3-1 and TRBJ1-2; D gene unclear. Germline CDR1 reads LGHDT; CDR2 reads YNNKEL (reference sequence). CDR3 length equals 14 residues. Trimming shortened V by 7 bases and J by 6 bases, and 18 bases separated the two germline ends. This chain's CDR3 is CASTKSQVSDGYTF. In DNA, the CDR3 is TGTGCCAGCACCAAAAGTCAGGTTTCGGATGGCTACACCTTC.

The chain combines TRBV19 with TRBJ1-1; no reliable D call. The CDR3 loop spans 12 amino acids. Trimming pared 6 bases from V and 4 bases from J, leaving 9 bases between. In germline, CDR1 is LNHDA, CDR2 SQIVND (reference sequence). The CDR3 nucleotides read TGTGCCAGTAGAGGGCAGACCACTGAAGCTTTCTTT. It is translated as CASRGQTTEAFF.

This chain connects TRBV5-8 to TRBJ2-1, with a possible D match to TRBD2 (6 bases). Deletions cut 4 bases from V and 4 bases from J, with 18 bases between. The CDR3 consists of 16 residues. Per germline, CDR1 SGHTS and CDR2 YDEGEE. Here the CDR3 reads CASSLRRAGLYNEQFF. Here the CDR3 DNA reads TGTGCCAGCAGCCTGAGGAGGGCCGGGTTATACAATGAGCAGTTCTTC.

This clonotype showed up just a few times. This chain joins TRBV11-2 and TRBJ2-1, with D maybe TRBD1 (6 bases). The V and J ends lost 4 bases and 7 bases respectively, with 20 bases between them. Per the germline V gene, CDR1 is SGHAT and CDR2 is FQNNGV. The CDR3 runs to 16 residues. CDR3 amino acids: CASSYPRRRGWNEQFF. The CDR3 coding sequence is TGTGCCAGCAGCTATCCCAGGCGCAGGGGATGGAATGAGCAGTTCTTC.

This clonotype was counted between two and nine times. The gene calls are TRBV27 and TRBJ2-7; TRBD1 matches at 8 bases. Germline V CDR1 and CDR2: MNHEY, SMNVEV (reference sequence). The CDR3 has 15 amino acids. After removal of 8 bases from V and 0 bases from J, the junction contained 9 bases not matched to a gene. CDR3 DNA: TGTGCCAGCCCGAGGGACAGGCACACCTCCTACGAGCAGTACTTC. Translated: CASPRDRHTSYEQYF.

This chain joins TRBV7-9 and TRBJ2-7; D may be TRBD2 (5 bases). The CDR3 spans 15 residues. CDR1 SEHNR and CDR2 FQNEAQ come from the germline V gene (reference sequence). V gave up 5 bases and J gave up 6 bases, with 20 bases separating them. This CDR3 is CASSPGWPPAGEQYF. The CDR3, as DNA: TGTGCCAGCAGCCCCGGTTGGCCGCCGGCGGGCGAGCAGTACTTC. Full variable domain (remainder filled in from reference TRBV7-9 and TRBJ2-7): DTGVSQNPRHKITKRGQNVTFRCDPISEHNRLYWYRQTLGQGPEFLTYFQNEAQLEKSRLLSDRFSAERPKGSFSTLEIQRTEQGDSAMYLCASSPGWPPAGEQYFGPGTRLTVT.

V gene TRBV3-1 combines with J gene TRBJ2-7; D is perhaps TRBD1 or TRBD2 (5 bases each). The DNA end is a closer match to TRBJ2-5, so the J assignment may be wrong. CDR1 is LGHDT and CDR2 is YNNKEL in the germline V gene (reference sequence). The CDR3 covers 17 residues. CDR3 amino acids: CASSRGPGRLPLETQYF. The CDR3 nucleotides are TGTGCCAGCAGCCGCGGACCGGGACGCTTGCCTCTAGAGACCCAGTACTTC.

The V gene is TRBV7-3, the J gene TRBJ2-5; 10 nucleotides line up with TRBD2. This CDR3 is 15 amino acids long. The junction had 7 bases not matched to a gene; V was cut back by 5 bases and J by 4 bases. Germline V CDR1 and CDR2: SGHTA, FQGTGA. In nucleotides, the CDR3 is TGTGCCAGCAGCGTGGGTAGCGGGAGGTTAGAGACCCAGTACTTC. Translating gives CASSVGSGRLETQYF.

The chain recombines TRBV2 with TRBJ1-4; D is perhaps TRBD1 (6 bases). Per the germline V gene, CDR1 is SNHLY and CDR2 is FYNNEI. V gave up 7 bases and J gave up 8 bases, with 17 bases separating them. CDR3 length: 14 residues. The CDR3 DNA follows: TGTGCCAGCAACAGCCGGGGGCACGACGAAAAACTGTTTTTT. Its protein is CASNSRGHDEKLFF.

The CDR3 nucleotides are TGTGCCAGCAGTCCGCGACTAGCGGGGGGCCTAAGAACGCAATACAATGAGCAGTTCTTC. Translated: CASSPRLAGGLRTQYNEQFF. The J gene is TRBJ2-1, the V gene TRBV6-2 or TRBV6-3; 13 bases agree with TRBD2. With 5 bases clipped from V and 4 bases from J, the junction kept 17 bases outside the gene matches. Germline CDR1 is MNHEY and CDR2 is SVGEGT. The CDR3 loop spans 20 amino acids.

V is TRBV12-3 or TRBV12-4 and J is TRBJ2-5; D possibly corresponds to TRBD2 (5 bases). The J call is uncertain, as TRBJ2-7 better fits the DNA end. The CDR3 has 13 residues. The CDR3 DNA reads TGTGCCAGCAGTTCCCCCGGGACCTACGAGCAGTACTTC. It translates to CASSSPGTYEQYF.

The chain employs TRBV28 and TRBJ2-3, with TRBD2 identical over 7 bases. The CDR3 is made up of 12 amino acids. Germline V gene sequence: CDR1 MDHEN, CDR2 SYDVKM. J lost 9 bases, V lost 7 bases, and 7 bases had no gene match. As DNA, the CDR3 is TGTGCCAGCATGACGCCGACTAGCACGCAGTATTTT. Translated: CASMTPTSTQYF. The whole variable domain, filled in from reference TRBV28 and TRBJ2-3, reads DVKVTQSSRYLVKRTGEKVFLECVQDMDHENMFWYRQDPGLGLRLIYFSYDVKMKEKGDIPEGYSVSREKKERFSLILESASTNQTSMYLCASMTPTSTQYFGPGTRLTVL.

With regard to this clonotype: At one boundary the junction diverges from the germline segment, which might be a read error. This sequence joins TRBV12-3 or TRBV12-4 and TRBJ2-6; D call uncertain. The CDR3 is 18 amino acids. The CDR3 region has the DNA TGTGCCAGCAGTTTAGTTCCGGACGGTCCCTCTAGGGCCAACGTCCTGACTTTC. Residues: CASSLVPDGPSRANVLTF.

The V call is TRBV5-6, the J call TRBJ2-1; 9 bases are a match to TRBD2. The CDR3 length is 17 residues. Germline CDR1 and CDR2: SGHDT and YYEEEE. V lost 6 bases and J lost 0; bases outside the gene matches: 10. The CDR3 DNA is TGTGCCAGCACTACTGGGCTAGCGGGGAGCTCCTACAATGAGCAGTTCTTC. It encodes CASTTGLAGSSYNEQFF.

The CDR3: CSARGTVNTDTQYF. For the CDR3, the DNA is TGCAGTGCTAGAGGGACAGTCAACACAGATACGCAGTATTTT. This chain links TRBV20-1 with TRBJ2-3, with TRBD1 as a possible D gene (6 bases). V was cut by 1 base and J by 2 bases, with 10 bases left in between. This CDR3 has 14 amino acids. The V gene's germline CDR1 is DFQATT and CDR2 SNEGSKA (reference sequence).

The chain uses TRBV18 and TRBJ1-5; a possible D gene is TRBD1 (6 bases). Germline CDR1 reads KGHSH; CDR2 reads LQKENI. V dropped 3 bases and J dropped 8 bases, with 11 bases sitting between them. The CDR3 length is 13 residues. Here the CDR3 reads CASSPVRGEPQHF. Written as DNA, the CDR3 is TGTGCCAGCTCACCGGTCAGGGGTGAGCCCCAGCATTTT. Filled out from reference TRBV18 and TRBJ1-5, the complete variable domain reads NAGVMQNPRHLVRRRGQEARLRCSPMKGHSHVYWYRQLPEEGLKFMVYLQKENIIDESGMPKERFSAEFPKEGPSILRIQQVVRGDSAAYFCASSPVRGEPQHFGDGTRLSIL.

This clonotype was picked up a small number of times. CDR3 protein: CASSLSLRGLTDYEQYF. The CDR3 DNA reads as TGTGCCAGCAGCTTAAGCCTCAGGGGATTAACTGACTACGAGCAGTACTTC. The gene calls are TRBV7-2 and TRBJ2-7; D might be TRBD1 (6 bases). Looked up from germline, CDR1 is SGHTA and CDR2 is FQGNSA. The CDR3 is made up of 17 amino acids. V lost 2 bases to trimming and J lost 3 bases, with 20 bases between them.

This clonotype showed up just a few times. Germline is not matched at one junction end, which may reflect a read error. This chain uses TRBV20-1 with TRBJ1-2; no definite D call. The CDR3 sequence is 13 residues long. Per germline, CDR1 DFQATT and CDR2 SNEGSKA (reference sequence). In DNA form, the CDR3 reads TGCAGCGCTAGAGATATTTCTAACTATGGCTACACCTTC. Its translation: CSARDISNYGYTF.

The rearrangement uses TRBV12-3 or TRBV12-4 and TRBJ2-1; 7 bases align to TRBD1. The CDR3 extends over 15 amino acids. V gave up 8 bases and J gave up 4 bases; unmatched junction bases: 11. The CDR3 DNA reads as TGTGCCAGCCAAGAGGACAGGACCTTGTACAATGAGCAGTTCTTC. It translates to CASQEDRTLYNEQFF.